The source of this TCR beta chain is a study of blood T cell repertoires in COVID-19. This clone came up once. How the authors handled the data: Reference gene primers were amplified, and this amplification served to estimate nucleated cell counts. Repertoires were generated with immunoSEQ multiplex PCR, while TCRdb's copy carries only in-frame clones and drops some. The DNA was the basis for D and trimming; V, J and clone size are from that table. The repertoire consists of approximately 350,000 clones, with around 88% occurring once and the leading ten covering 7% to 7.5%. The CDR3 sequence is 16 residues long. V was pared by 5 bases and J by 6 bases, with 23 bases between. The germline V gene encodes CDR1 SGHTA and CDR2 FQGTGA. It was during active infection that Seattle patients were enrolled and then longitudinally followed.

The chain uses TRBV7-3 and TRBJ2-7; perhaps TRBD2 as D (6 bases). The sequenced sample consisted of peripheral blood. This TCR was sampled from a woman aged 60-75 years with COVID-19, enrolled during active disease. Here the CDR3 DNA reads TGTGCCAGCAGCCCAGCCGGGCGGGACCAGGAATCCGAGCAGTACTTC. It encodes CASSPAGRDQESEQYF.